The sample holds a few counts of the clone carrying this T cell receptor (beta chain). The data are from a study of early T cells in non-severe SARS-CoV-2 infection. The trim removed 6 bases at V and 5 bases at J, leaving 7 bases unmatched. This CDR3 is 15 amino acids long. Using its own MiXCR run on the 5' RACE reads, TCRdb lists one record per CDR3 protein. The sample carries about 76,000 distinct CDR3 sequences, 11% recorded once. This sequence joins TRBV12-3 or TRBV12-4 and TRBJ2-2; 9 bases align to TRBD1. The sample comprised whole blood. The receptor was isolated from an adult who was a healthcare worker with PCR-confirmed SARS-CoV-2 infection or an uninfected control (not recorded which). The CDR3 nucleotides are TGTGCCAGCAGGCCGCACAGGGGGCGAACCGGGGAGCTGTTTTTT. It is translated as CASRPHRGRTGELFF.